This T cell receptor (beta chain) was sequenced in a study of cytomegalovirus exposure and HLA in healthy donors (TCRdb year 2017). A note on the overall study: According to a later analysis, the approximately 120 validation repertoires were produced on the same platform as the approximately 690 repertoires of the first cohort. The study aimed to test whether signatures of past pathogen exposure could be identified by cataloging public T cell receptors. Along with the approximately 650-subject first cohort, a separate validation cohort of over a hundred different subjects was used. The study combined high-throughput TCR immunosequencing, statistical association of individual TCRs with disease status, and machine learning to predict cytomegalovirus infection status. Study-wide findings and limitations: Across donors, most TCR sequences were observed very rarely, whereas some public TCRs were present in many individuals. In vitro tests confirmed that a few of the cytomegalovirus-associated TCR beta chains recognize cytomegalovirus antigens. In the study, around 150 TCR beta chains were listed as associated with cytomegalovirus. The authors suggested that the approach could potentially be extended to other disease states and immunological phenotypes. In both the original and validation cohorts, the classifier was reported to diagnose cytomegalovirus status with high specificity and sensitivity. The validation cohort had no HLA typing available for a later analysis, so co-occurrence within that cohort was assessed over all 130 or so repertoires. Subsequent analysis determined that TCRs grouped into clusters in the first cohort also showed a tendency toward co-occurrence across the 90 to 150 validation repertoires, and 85% to 95% of cluster scores exceeded 0.

In regard to this clone: Its antigen is still unknown. Base qualities are not recorded, but no much larger clone differs from it by a single base.

Receptor libraries were prepared by the immunoSEQ multiplex PCR assay. Concerning the study's data processing: A statistical classification framework was built for diagnosing cytomegalovirus status from the catalog of TCR beta chain sequences. This is the immuneACCESS table as TCRdb keeps it, with only in-frame sequences that have V and J called. A part of the clones is gone; compared with another copy, unresolved V genes explain less than half, and the rest is unexplained. The DNA gave D and trimming, while V, J and clone size come from that table. The sample yields about 120,000 clones; 70% to 90% were counted once. The ten largest clones take up under 1.5% of the sample. The donors belonged to the validation cohort of around 110 subjects, which was separate from the roughly 700-subject first cohort. Deletion took 6 bases off V and 3 bases off J, with a span of 9 bases between the germline ends. The CDR1 and CDR2 encoded by the germline V gene (reference sequence) are GTSNPN and SVGIG. The CDR3 holds 11 amino acids from the cysteine to the phenylalanine. The kept DNA is CDR3 alone, 33 bases in frame from the first base.

Sequenced sample: PBMCs. The receptor chain draws on TRBV30 and TRBJ2-7; the D gene is perhaps TRBD1, on 6 matching bases. This clonotype was sampled from a woman in her 30s in good health and CMV-seropositive. The bases are TGTGCCTGCGCAGGGGTCTACGAGCAGTACTTC. Its protein reads: CACAGVYEQYF. The reference TRBV30 and TRBJ2-7 proteins fill in what lies around the CDR3, so the full variable domain reads SQTIHQWPATLVQPVGSPLSLECTVEGTSNPNLYWYRQAAGRGLQLLFYSVGIGQISSEVPQNLSASRPQDRQFILSSKKLLLSDSGFYLCACAGVYEQYFGPGTRLTVT.